Listed below are T cell receptor beta chains from one sample, sequenced in a study of cytomegalovirus exposure and HLA in healthy donors. Here immunoSEQ multiplex PCR was the method, and the copy in TCRdb shows in-frame clones only, minus some. The table includes some 150,000 clones, around nine tenths detected once. Material: PBMCs. The receptors come from a man younger than 35 in good health and CMV-seropositive. CDR3s include the opening cysteine and the closing phenylalanine or tryptophan. The D gene is left open where the match is weak. Clone size, where shown, is once, few, many, or a class for clones that have expanded.

V gene	D gene	J gene	clone size	CDR3 protein	CDR3 DNA
TRBV6-1	NA	TRBJ1-1	once	CASSEEMQTEAFF	TGTGCCAGCAGTGAAGAAATGCAGACTGAAGCTTTCTTT
TRBV15	TRBD1	TRBJ2-2	NA	CATRQDRTSEGELFF	TGTGCCACCAGGCAGGACAGGACATCAGAGGGGGAGCTGTTTTTT
TRBV19	TRBD2	TRBJ2-3	NA	CASTPSGGAGGTDTQYF	TGTGCCAGTACCCCTAGCGGGGGGGCGGGGGGCACAGATACGCAGTATTTT
TRBV30	NA	TRBJ2-7	NA	CAWNRQALYEQYF	TGTGCCTGGAATAGGCAGGCATTATACGAGCAGTACTTC
TRBV10-3	TRBD2	TRBJ2-5	NA	CAISLAGTQETQYF	TGTGCCATCAGTCTAGCGGGCACACAAGAGACCCAGTACTTC
TRBV2	NA	TRBJ1-1	NA	CASSDYGGTEAFF	TGTGCCAGCAGTGACTACGGGGGCACTGAAGCTTTCTTT
TRBV4-2	NA	TRBJ1-1	NA	CASSQSPQGSGTEAFF	TGTGCCAGCAGCCAATCCCCACAGGGATCTGGCACTGAAGCTTTCTTT
TRBV7-6	TRBD1	TRBJ2-7	NA	CASSLEGTGWYEQYF	TGTGCCAGCAGCTTAGAGGGGACAGGGTGGTACGAGCAGTACTTC
TRBV4-3	NA	TRBJ2-1	NA	CASREGGSIGNEQFF	TGCGCCAGCCGGGAAGGGGGATCTATTGGGAATGAGCAGTTCTTC
TRBV28	TRBD2	TRBJ2-1	NA	CASSFPTGGGGFNEQFF	TGTGCCAGCAGTTTTCCCACCGGGGGGGGCGGTTTCAATGAGCAGTTCTTC
TRBV5-1	TRBD2	TRBJ2-4	NA	CASSPTGGNIQYF	TGCGCCAGCAGCCCTACGGGGGGAAACATTCAGTACTTC
TRBV7-9	TRBD2	TRBJ2-5	NA	CASSWAGASGLQETQYF	TGTGCCAGCAGCTGGGCTGGGGCTAGCGGACTCCAAGAGACCCAGTACTTC
TRBV19	NA	TRBJ1-5	NA	CASSSRGAHYQPQHF	TGTGCCAGTAGTTCACGCGGGGCGCATTATCAGCCCCAGCATTTT
TRBV5-1	TRBD2	TRBJ2-1	NA	CASSLAQTSGRNEQFF	TGCGCCAGCAGCTTGGCCCAGACTAGCGGGAGAAATGAGCAGTTCTTC
TRBV28	TRBD1	TRBJ2-5	NA	CASSRSRDRAQETQYF	TGTGCCAGCAGTCGGTCCCGGGACAGGGCTCAAGAGACCCAGTACTTC
TRBV5-4	TRBD1	TRBJ1-3	NA	CASIPGTGAGNTIYF	TGTGCCAGCATTCCCGGGACAGGGGCTGGAAACACCATATATTTT
TRBV7-2	TRBD1	TRBJ1-3	NA	CASSLGTGPGNTIYF	TGTGCCAGCAGCTTAGGGACAGGCCCTGGAAACACCATATATTTT
TRBV6-6	NA	TRBJ1-6	NA	CASSYEGSPLHF	TGTGCCAGCAGTTACGAGGGATCACCCCTCCACTTT
TRBV4-1	TRBD2	TRBJ2-5	NA	CASSQPTSGGAEETQYF	TGCGCCAGCAGCCAACCGACTAGCGGGGGGGCGGAGGAGACCCAGTACTTC
TRBV5-1	TRBD1	TRBJ2-1	once	CASRPRTGNYNEQFF	TGCGCCAGCAGACCTAGGACAGGGAACTACAATGAGCAGTTCTTC
TRBV10-3	NA	TRBJ2-7	many	CAISEVGRGTYEQYF	TGTGCCATCAGTGAGGTCGGAAGGGGGACCTACGAGCAGTACTTC
TRBV7-8	NA	TRBJ2-1	NA	CASSLGWSKQFF	TGTGCCAGCAGCTTAGGGTGGTCTAAGCAGTTCTTC